The source of this T cell receptor (beta chain) is a study of PD-1 blockade in classical Hodgkin lymphoma. Study-level background: The patients were dosed with nivolumab 3 mg/kg, infused intravenously every 2 weeks.

General observations from the study: Significantly greater TCR diversity emerged by C4D1 in CD4+ cells but not CD8+ cells. Newly diagnosed patients had baseline TCR diversity that was reportedly lower than that of healthy donors.

The germline V gene encodes CDR1 SEHNR and CDR2 FQNEAQ (reference sequence). The CDR3 sequence is 13 residues long. Trimming cost V 5 bases and J 10 bases, with 14 bases left between them. Every patient had relapsed following autologous stem cell transplantation, and cohorts differed in brentuximab vedotin exposure. Magnetic negative selection was used to purify CD8+ T cells from thawed PBMCs. Clones were sequenced by immunoSEQ multiplex PCR, and TCRdb holds only the in-frame ones, with some missing. Here the sample spans over 2,500 clones, 55% to 75% being singletons. Comments on this clone: What it binds is not known.

The chain employs TRBV7-9 and TRBJ2-2; D uncertain. The source of this sequence is a human donor with classical Hodgkin lymphoma. The sample was CD8+ T cells from blood, taken at baseline. The chain's CDR3 is CASSPKEKEELFF. CDR3 nucleotide sequence: TGTGCCAGCAGCCCGAAGGAGAAGGAGGAGCTGTTTTTT.